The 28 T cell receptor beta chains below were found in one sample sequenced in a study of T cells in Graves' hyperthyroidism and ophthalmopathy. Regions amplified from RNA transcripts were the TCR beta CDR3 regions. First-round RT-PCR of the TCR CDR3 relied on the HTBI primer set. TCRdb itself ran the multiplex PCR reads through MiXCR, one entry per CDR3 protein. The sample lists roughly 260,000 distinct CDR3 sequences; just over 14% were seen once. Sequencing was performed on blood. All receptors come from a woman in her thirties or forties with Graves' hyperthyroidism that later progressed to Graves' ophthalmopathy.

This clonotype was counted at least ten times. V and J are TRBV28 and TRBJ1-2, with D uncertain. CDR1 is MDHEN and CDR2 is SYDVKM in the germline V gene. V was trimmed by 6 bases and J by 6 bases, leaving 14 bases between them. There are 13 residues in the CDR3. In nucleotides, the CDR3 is TGTGCCAGCAGCCCCGGCCAGATGGATGGCTACACCTTC. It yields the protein CASSPGQMDGYTF.

The CDR3 region is CASSPRTGVTGNQYF. CDR3 nucleotide sequence: TGCGCCAGCAGCCCGCGGACAGGGGTTACGGGAAACCAGTACTTC. The rearrangement links TRBV4-1 to TRBJ2-5, with 9 bases identical to TRBD1. Germline-derived CDR1 and CDR2 are MGHRA and YSYEKL. V was clipped by 4 bases and J by 10 bases; unmatched bases: 13. The CDR3 contains 15 residues.

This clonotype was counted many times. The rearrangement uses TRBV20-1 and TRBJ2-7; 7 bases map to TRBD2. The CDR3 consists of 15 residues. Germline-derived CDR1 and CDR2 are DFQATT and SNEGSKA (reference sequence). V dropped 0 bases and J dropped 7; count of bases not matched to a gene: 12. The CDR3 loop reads CSARDNGGDFLEQYF. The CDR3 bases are TGCAGTGCTAGAGATAATGGGGGGGACTTCTTGGAGCAGTACTTC.

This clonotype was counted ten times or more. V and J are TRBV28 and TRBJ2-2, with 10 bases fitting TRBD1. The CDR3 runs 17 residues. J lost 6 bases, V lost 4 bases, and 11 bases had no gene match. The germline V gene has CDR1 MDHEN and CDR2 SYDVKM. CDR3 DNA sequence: TGTGCCAGCAGTTCCCCATGGGACAGGGGCGGCGCCGGGGAGCTGTTTTTT. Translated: CASSSPWDRGGAGELFF.

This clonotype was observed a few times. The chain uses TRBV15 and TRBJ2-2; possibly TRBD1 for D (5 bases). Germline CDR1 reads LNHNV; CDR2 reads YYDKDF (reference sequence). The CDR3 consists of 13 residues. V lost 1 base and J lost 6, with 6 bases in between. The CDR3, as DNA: TGTGCCACCAGCAGAGTGGGGCCCGGGGAGCTGTTTTTT. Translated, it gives CATSRVGPGELFF.

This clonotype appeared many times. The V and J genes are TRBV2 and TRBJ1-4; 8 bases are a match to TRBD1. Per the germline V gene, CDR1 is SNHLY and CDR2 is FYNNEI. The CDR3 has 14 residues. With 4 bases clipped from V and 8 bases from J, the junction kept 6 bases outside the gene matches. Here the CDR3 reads CASSGQGLGEKLFF. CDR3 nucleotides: TGTGCCAGCAGTGGACAGGGGCTAGGAGAAAAACTGTTTTTT.

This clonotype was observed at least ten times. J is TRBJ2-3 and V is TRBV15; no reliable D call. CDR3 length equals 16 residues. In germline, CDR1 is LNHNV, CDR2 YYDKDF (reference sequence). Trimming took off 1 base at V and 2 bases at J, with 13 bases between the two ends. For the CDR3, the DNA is TGTGCCACCAGCAGAGTGCCGGCGCAAGCCACAGATACGCAGTATTTT. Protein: CATSRVPAQATDTQYF.

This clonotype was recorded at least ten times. CDR3 region: CATSEGRQTAQHF. The CDR3 region has the DNA TGTGCCACCAGTGAAGGTAGACAGACGGCCCAGCATTTT. The chain is built from TRBV24-1 and TRBJ1-5, with D possibly TRBD1 on 5 matching bases. V lost 4 bases and J 11 bases, leaving 14 bases between the germline ends. Germline CDR1 reads KGHDR; CDR2 reads SFDVKD. The CDR3 consists of 13 residues.

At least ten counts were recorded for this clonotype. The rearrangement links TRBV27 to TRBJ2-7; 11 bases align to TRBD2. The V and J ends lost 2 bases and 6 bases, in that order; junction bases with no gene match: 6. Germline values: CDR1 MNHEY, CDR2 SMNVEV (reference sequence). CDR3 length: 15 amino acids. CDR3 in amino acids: CASSLLLAGASEQYF. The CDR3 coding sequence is TGTGCCAGCAGTTTACTACTAGCGGGAGCTAGCGAGCAGTACTTC.

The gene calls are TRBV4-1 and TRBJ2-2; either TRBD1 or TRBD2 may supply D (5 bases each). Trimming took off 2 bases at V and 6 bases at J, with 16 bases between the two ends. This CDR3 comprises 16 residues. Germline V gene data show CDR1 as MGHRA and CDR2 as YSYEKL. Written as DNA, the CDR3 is TGCGCCAGCAGCCAAACGGCAAGGGACGCACCCGGGGAGCTGTTTTTT. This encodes CASSQTARDAPGELFF.

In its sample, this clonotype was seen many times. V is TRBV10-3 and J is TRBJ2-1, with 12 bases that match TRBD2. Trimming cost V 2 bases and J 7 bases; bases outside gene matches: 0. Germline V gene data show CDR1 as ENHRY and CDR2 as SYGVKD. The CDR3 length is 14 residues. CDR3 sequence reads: CAISETSGRNEQFF. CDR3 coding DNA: TGTGCCATCAGTGAGACTAGCGGGAGGAATGAGCAGTTCTTC.

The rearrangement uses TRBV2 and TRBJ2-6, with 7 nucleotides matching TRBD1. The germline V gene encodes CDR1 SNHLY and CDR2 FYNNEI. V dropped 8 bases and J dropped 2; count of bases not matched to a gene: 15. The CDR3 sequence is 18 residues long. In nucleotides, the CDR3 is TGTGCCAGCCAAACCTCCCGGGACAGAGTCCCTGGGGCCAACGTCCTGACTTTC. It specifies CASQTSRDRVPGANVLTF.

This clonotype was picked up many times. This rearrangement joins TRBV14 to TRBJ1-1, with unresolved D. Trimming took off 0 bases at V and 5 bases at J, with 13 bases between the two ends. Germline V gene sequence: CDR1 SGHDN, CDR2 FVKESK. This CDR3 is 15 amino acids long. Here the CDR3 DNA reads TGTGCCAGCAGCCAAGATCAGGCCAGATGGACTGAAGCTTTCTTT. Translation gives CASSQDQARWTEAFF. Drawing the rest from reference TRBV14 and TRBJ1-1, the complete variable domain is EAGVTQFPSHSVIEKGQTVTLRCDPISGHDNLYWYRRVMGKEIKFLLHFVKESKQDESGMPNNRFLAERTGGTYSTLKVQPAELEDSGVYFCASSQDQARWTEAFFGQGTRLTVV.

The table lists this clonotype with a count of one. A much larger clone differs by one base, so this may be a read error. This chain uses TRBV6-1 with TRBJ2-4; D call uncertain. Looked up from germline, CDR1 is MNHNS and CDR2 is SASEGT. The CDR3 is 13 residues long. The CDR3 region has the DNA TGTGCCAGCACCTCTGATAGGAAAAACAGTCAGTACTTC. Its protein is CASTSDRKNSQYF.

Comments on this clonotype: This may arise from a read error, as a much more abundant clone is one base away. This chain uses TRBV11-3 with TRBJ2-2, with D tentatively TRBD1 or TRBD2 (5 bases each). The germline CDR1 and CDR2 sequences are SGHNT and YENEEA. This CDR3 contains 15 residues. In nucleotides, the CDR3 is TGTGCCAGCAGCTTAGATCAAGGGGTGGACGGGGAGCCGTTTTTT. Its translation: CASSLDQGVDGEPFF.

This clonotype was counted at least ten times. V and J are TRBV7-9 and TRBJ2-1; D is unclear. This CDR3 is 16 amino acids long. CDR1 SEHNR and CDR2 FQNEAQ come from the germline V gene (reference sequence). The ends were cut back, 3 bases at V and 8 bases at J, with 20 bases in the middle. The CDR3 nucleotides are TGTGCCAGCAGCTTCGGGCCGCCAGGAAGTGGGGATGAGCAGTTCTTC. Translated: CASSFGPPGSGDEQFF.

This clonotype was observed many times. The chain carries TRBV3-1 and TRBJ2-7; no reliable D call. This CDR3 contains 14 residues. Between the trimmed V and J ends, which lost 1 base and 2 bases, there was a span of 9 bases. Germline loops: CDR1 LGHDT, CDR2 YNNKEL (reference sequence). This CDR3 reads CASSQVNTPYEQYF. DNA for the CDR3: TGTGCCAGCAGCCAAGTGAATACCCCCTACGAGCAGTACTTC.

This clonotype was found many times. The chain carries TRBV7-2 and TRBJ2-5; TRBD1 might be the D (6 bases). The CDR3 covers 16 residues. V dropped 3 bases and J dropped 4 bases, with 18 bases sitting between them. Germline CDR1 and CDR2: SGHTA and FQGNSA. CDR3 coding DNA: TGTGCCAGCAGCTTTCGACGATCAGGGGTGAGAGAGACCCAGTACTTC. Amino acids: CASSFRRSGVRETQYF.

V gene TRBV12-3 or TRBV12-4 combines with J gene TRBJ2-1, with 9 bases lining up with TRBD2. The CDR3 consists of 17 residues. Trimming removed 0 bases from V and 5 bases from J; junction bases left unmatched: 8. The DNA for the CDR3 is TGTGCCAGCAGTTTAGCGCTGTGGACTAGCGTAGACAATGAGCAGTTCTTC. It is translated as CASSLALWTSVDNEQFF.

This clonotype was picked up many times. This CDR3 reads CASRGSKRHEQYF. CDR3 DNA: TGTGCCAGCAGGGGTAGCAAACGGCACGAGCAGTACTTC. J is TRBJ2-7 and V is TRBV27; no firm D call. CDR1 and CDR2 (germline): MNHEY, SMNVEV (reference sequence). The CDR3 is made up of 13 amino acids. Deletions cut 6 bases from V and 5 bases from J, with 14 bases between.

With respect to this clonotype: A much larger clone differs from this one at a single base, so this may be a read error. CDR3 in DNA: TGTGCCAGCAGTGAAGCGCAGTTGGCAGGAGGGAATGAGCAGTTCTTC. Amino acids: CASSEAQLAGGNEQFF. The gene calls are TRBV6-1 and TRBJ2-1; D perhaps matches TRBD2 (6 bases). The V and J ends lost 0 bases and 7 bases respectively, with 16 bases between them. From germline, CDR1 is MNHNS and CDR2 SASEGT. The CDR3 contains 16 residues.

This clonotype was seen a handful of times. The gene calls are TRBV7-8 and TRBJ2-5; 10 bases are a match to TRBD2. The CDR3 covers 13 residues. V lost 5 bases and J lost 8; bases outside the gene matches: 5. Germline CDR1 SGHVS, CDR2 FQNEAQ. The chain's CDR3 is CASSTGTSETQYF. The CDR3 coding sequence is TGTGCCAGCAGCACCGGGACTAGCGAAACCCAGTACTTC.

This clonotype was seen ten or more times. CDR3 residues: CASSFSSGKYNEQFF. DNA of the CDR3: TGTGCCAGCAGTTTCTCCAGCGGGAAGTACAATGAGCAGTTCTTC. The chain is built from TRBV12-3 or TRBV12-4 and TRBJ2-1, with 7 bases fitting TRBD2. The CDR3 covers 15 residues. V dropped 3 bases and J dropped 4; count of bases not matched to a gene: 6.

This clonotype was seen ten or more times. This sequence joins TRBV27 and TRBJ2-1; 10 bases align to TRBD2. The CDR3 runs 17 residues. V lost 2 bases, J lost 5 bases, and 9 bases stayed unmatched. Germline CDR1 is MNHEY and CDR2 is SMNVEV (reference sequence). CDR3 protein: CASSLMASGSPHNEQFF. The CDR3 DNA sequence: TGTGCCAGCAGTTTAATGGCTAGCGGGAGTCCCCACAATGAGCAGTTCTTC.

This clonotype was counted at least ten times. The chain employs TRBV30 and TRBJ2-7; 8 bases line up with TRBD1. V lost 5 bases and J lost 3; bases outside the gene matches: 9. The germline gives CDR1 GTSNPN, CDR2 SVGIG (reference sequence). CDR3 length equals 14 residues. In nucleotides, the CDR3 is TGTGCCTGGCGACAGCCCGGGACAGGCTACGAGCAGTACTTC. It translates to CAWRQPGTGYEQYF.

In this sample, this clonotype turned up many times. This CDR3 is CASSLSGVRKTQYF. The DNA of the CDR3 is TGTGCCAGCAGTTTATCAGGGGTCCGGAAGACCCAGTACTTC. This chain uses TRBV28 with TRBJ2-5; D might be TRBD1 (6 bases). Germline CDR1 reads MDHEN; CDR2 reads SYDVKM. Trimming took off 1 base at V and 6 bases at J, with 12 bases between the two ends. The CDR3 has 14 residues. The full variable domain, in which reference TRBV28 and TRBJ2-5 provide the parts outside the CDR3, is DVKVTQSSRYLVKRTGEKVFLECVQDMDHENMFWYRQDPGLGLRLIYFSYDVKMKEKGDIPEGYSVSREKKERFSLILESASTNQTSMYLCASSLSGVRKTQYFGPGTRLLVL.

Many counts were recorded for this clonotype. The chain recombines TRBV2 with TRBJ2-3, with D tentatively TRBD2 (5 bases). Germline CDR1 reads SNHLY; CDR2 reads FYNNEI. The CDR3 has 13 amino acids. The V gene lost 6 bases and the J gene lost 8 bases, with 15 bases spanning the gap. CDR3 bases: TGTGCCAGCAGGGACCCGGGAAGCGCTACGCAGTATTTT. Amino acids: CASRDPGSATQYF.

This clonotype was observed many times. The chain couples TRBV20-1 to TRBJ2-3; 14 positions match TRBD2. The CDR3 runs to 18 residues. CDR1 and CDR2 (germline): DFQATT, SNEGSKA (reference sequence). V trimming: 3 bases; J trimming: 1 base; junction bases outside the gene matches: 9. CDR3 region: CSASRTSGRREGTDTQYF. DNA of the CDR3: TGCAGTGCTAGTAGGACTAGCGGGAGGAGAGAGGGCACAGATACGCAGTATTTT.